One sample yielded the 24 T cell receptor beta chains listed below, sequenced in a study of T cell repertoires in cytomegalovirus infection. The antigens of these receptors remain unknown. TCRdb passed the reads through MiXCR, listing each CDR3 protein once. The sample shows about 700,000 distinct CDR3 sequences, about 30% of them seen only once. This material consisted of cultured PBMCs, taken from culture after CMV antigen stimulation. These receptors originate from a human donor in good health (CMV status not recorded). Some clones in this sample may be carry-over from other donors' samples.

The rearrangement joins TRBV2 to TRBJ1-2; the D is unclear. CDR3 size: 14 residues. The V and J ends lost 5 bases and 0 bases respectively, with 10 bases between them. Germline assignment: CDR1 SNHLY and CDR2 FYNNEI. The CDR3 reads CASSPQISNYGYTF. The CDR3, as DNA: TGTGCCAGCAGTCCACAGATATCTAACTATGGCTACACCTTC. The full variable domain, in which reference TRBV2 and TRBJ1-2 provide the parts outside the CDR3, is EPEVTQTPSHQVTQMGQEVILRCVPISNHLYFYWYRQILGQKVEFLVSFYNNEISEKSEIFDDQFSVERPDGSNFTLKIRSTKLEDSAMYFCASSPQISNYGYTFGSGTRLTVV.

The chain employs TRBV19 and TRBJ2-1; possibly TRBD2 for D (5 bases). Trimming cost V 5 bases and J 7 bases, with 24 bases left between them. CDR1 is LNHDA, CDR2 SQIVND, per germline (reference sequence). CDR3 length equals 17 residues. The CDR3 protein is CASSGSFLRKRMNEQFF. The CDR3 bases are TGTGCCAGTAGTGGATCCTTCCTCAGGAAGCGGATGAATGAGCAGTTCTTC.

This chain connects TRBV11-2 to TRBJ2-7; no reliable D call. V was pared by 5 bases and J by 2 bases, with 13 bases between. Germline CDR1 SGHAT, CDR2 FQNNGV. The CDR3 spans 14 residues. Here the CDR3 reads CASSSNHGPYEQYF. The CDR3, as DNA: TGTGCCAGCAGCAGTAACCATGGGCCCTACGAGCAGTACTTC.

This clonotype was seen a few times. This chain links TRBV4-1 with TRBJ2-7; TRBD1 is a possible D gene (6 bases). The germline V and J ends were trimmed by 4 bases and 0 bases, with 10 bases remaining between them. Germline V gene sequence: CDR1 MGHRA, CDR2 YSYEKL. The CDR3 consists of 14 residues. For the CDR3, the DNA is TGCGCCAGCAGCCCCCGGGACAACTCCTACGAGCAGTACTTC. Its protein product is CASSPRDNSYEQYF.

The CDR3: CASSLGSGTGQPQHF. As DNA, the CDR3 is TGTGCCAGCAGCTTAGGGTCAGGGACGGGCCAGCCCCAGCATTTT. The chain couples TRBV7-2 to TRBJ1-5; a possible D gene is TRBD1 (5 bases). The CDR3 runs to 15 residues. The germline gives CDR1 SGHTA, CDR2 FQGNSA. The V and J ends lost 1 base and 7 bases respectively, with 14 bases between them. Based on the CDR3 plus reference TRBV7-2 and TRBJ1-5, the full variable domain is GAGVSQSPSNKVTEKGKDVELRCDPISGHTALYWYRQSLGQGLEFLIYFQGNSAPDKSGLPSDRFSAERTGGSVSTLTIQRTQQEDSAVYLCASSLGSGTGQPQHFGDGTRLSIL.

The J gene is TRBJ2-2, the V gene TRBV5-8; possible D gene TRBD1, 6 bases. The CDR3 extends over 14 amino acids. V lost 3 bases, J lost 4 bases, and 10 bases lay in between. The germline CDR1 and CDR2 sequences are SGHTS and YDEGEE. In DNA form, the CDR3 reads TGTGCCAGCAGCTCTGCCAGGGGCACCGGGGAGCTGTTTTTT. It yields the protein CASSSARGTGELFF.

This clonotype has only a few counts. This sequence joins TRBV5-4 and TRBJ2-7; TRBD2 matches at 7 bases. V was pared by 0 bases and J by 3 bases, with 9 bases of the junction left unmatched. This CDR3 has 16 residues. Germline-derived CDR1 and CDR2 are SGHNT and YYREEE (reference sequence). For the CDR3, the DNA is TGTGCCAGCAGCTTGGTTTCGGCTAGCGGATACTACGAGCAGTACTTC. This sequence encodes CASSLVSASGYYEQYF.

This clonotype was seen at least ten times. The CDR3: CASSRPTRNTEAFF. The CDR3 bases are TGTGCCAGCAGCCGCCCAACACGTAACACTGAAGCTTTCTTT. The chain couples TRBV7-8 to TRBJ1-1; unclear D gene. The CDR3 sequence is 14 residues long. V dropped 5 bases and J dropped 2 bases, with 12 bases sitting between them. Germline CDR1 reads SGHVS; CDR2 reads FQNEAQ.

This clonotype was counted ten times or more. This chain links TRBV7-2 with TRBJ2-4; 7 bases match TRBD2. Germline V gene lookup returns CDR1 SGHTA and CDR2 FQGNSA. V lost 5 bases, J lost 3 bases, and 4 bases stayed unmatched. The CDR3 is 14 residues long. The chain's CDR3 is CASSGGSVKNIQYF. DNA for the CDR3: TGTGCCAGCAGCGGCGGGAGCGTCAAAAACATTCAGTACTTC.

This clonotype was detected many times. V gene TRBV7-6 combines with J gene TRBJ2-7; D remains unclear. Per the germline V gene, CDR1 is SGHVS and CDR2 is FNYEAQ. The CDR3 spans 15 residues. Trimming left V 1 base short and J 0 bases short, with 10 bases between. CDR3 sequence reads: CASSLDAGPSYEQYF. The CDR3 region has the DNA TGTGCCAGCAGCTTAGATGCCGGCCCCTCCTACGAGCAGTACTTC.

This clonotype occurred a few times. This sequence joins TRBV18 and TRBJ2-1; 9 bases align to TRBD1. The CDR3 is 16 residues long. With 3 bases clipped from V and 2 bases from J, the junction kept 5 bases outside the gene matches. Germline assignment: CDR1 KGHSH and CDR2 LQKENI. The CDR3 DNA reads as TGTGCCAGCTCACCGTCCGGGACAGGGACCTACAATGAGCAGTTCTTC. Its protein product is CASSPSGTGTYNEQFF.

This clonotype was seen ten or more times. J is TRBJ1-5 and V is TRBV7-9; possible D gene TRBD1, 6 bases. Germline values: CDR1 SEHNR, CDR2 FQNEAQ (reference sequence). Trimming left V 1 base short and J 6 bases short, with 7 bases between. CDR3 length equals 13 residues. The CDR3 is CASSLEGGQPQHF. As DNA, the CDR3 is TGTGCCAGCAGCTTAGAAGGGGGTCAGCCCCAGCATTTT.

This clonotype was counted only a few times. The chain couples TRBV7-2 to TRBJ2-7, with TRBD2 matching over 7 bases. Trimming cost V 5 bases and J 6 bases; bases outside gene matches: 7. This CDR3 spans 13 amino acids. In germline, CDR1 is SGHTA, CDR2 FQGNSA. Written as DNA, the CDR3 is TGTGCCAGCAGCAGAGTCCGGGGGGTCGAGCAGTACTTC. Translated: CASSRVRGVEQYF.

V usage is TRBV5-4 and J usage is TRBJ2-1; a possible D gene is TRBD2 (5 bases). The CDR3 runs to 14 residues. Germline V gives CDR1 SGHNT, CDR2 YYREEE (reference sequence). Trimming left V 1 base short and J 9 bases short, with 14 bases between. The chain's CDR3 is CASSLPTSYSEQFF. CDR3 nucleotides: TGTGCCAGCAGCTTGCCCACTAGTTATAGTGAGCAGTTCTTC.

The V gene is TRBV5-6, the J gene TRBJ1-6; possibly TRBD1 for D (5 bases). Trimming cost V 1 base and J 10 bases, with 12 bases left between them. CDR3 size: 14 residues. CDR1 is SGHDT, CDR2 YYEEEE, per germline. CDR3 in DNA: TGTGCCAGCAGCTTGAACTCAGGGAAATCACCCCTCCACTTT. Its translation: CASSLNSGKSPLHF.

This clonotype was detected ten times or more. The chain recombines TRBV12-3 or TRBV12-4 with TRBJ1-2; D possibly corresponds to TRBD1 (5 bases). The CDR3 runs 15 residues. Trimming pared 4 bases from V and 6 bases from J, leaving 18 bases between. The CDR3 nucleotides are TGTGCCAGCAGTTCAAGTGGGGCGGTGAGAAATGGCTACACCTTC. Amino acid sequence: CASSSSGAVRNGYTF.

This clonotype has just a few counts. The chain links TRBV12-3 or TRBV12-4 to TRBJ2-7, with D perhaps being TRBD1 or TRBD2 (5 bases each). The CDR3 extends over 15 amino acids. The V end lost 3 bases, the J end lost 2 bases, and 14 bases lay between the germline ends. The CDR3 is CASSFGTGSAYEQYF. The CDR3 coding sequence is TGTGCCAGCAGTTTTGGGACGGGAAGTGCCTACGAGCAGTACTTC.

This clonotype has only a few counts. CDR3 protein: CASSYDRGYGNTIYF. Here the CDR3 DNA reads TGTGCCAGCAGTTACGACAGGGGGTATGGAAACACCATATATTTT. This chain joins TRBV6-6 and TRBJ1-3, with 9 bases that match TRBD1. CDR1 and CDR2 (germline): MNHNY, SVGAGI (reference sequence). The length of the CDR3 is 15 residues. With V trimmed by 2 bases and J by 3 bases, 2 bases remained unmatched.

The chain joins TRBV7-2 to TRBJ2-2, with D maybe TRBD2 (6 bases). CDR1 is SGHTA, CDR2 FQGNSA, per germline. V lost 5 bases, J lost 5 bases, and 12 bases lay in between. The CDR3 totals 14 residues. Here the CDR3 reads CASSARAGTGELFF. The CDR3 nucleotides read TGTGCCAGCAGCGCCCGGGCGGGGACCGGGGAGCTGTTTTTT. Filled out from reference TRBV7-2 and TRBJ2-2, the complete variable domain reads GAGVSQSPSNKVTEKGKDVELRCDPISGHTALYWYRQSLGQGLEFLIYFQGNSAPDKSGLPSDRFSAERTGGSVSTLTIQRTQQEDSAVYLCASSARAGTGELFFGEGSRLTVL.

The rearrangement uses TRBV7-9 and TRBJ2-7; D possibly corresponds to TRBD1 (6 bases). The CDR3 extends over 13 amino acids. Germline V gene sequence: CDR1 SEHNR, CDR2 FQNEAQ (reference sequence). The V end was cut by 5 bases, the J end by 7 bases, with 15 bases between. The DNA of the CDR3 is TGTGCCAGCAGCAAAAGGGCCGGACAGGAGCAGTACTTC. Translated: CASSKRAGQEQYF.

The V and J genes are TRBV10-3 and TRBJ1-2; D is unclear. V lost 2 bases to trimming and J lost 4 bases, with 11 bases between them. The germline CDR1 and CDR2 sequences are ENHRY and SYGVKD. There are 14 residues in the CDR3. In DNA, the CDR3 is TGTGCCATCAGTGAGGTGAGAGGGTCCTATGGCTACACCTTC. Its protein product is CAISEVRGSYGYTF.

The CDR3 reads CASSPPGLSFTGELFF. As DNA, the CDR3 is TGTGCCAGCAGCCCCCCGGGTCTAAGTTTCACCGGGGAGCTGTTTTTT. The chain carries TRBV7-9 and TRBJ2-2, with D unresolved. V shed 5 bases and J shed 4 bases, with 17 bases lying between them. In germline, CDR1 is SEHNR, CDR2 FQNEAQ (reference sequence). CDR3 size: 16 residues.

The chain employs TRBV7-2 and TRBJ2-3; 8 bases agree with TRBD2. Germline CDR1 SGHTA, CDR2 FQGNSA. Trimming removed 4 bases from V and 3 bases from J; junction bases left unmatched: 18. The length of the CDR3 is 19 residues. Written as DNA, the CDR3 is TGTGCCAGCAGCTCGCACAGACCCTTTAGCGGGAAGGGGACAGATACGCAGTATTTT. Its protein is CASSSHRPFSGKGTDTQYF.

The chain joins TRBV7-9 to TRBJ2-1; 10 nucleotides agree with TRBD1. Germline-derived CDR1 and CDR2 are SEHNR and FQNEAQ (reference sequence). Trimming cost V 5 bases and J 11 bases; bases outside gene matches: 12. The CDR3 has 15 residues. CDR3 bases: TGTGCCAGCAGCCGCGGGACAGGGGAATCCAGTCAGCAGTTCTTC. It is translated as CASSRGTGESSQQFF.